Listed below are T cell receptor beta chains from one sample, sequenced in a study of T-cell reconstitution after alpha-beta-depleted transplantation in children. TCRdb recomputed calls from the PCR reads with MiXCR, one row per CDR3 protein. Among about 400,000 distinct CDR3 sequences listed, around 21% were seen once. The material sequenced was PBMCs from the stem cell graft donor, taken from the stem cell graft. These receptors were taken from a human donor who donated a stem cell graft to a child with acute myeloid leukemia. Both conserved end residues are part of each CDR3. The D gene is left open where the match is weak. Not all rows give a size; the values are once, few, many and, for expanded clones, a class.

v_call	clone_size	d_call	j_call	cdr3_aa	cdr3_nt
TRBV9	-	-	TRBJ2-7	CASSPHQQSSYEQYF	TGTGCCAGCAGCCCCCACCAGCAGAGCTCCTACGAGCAGTACTTC
TRBV6-6	-	-	TRBJ1-2	CASSYLRDYGYTF	TGTGCCAGCAGTTACCTCCGGGACTATGGCTACACCTTC
TRBV5-1	-	-	TRBJ2-7	CASSPTGDSTYEQYF	TGCGCCAGCAGCCCAACGGGGGACTCCACCTACGAGCAGTACTTC
TRBV5-1	-	-	TRBJ2-5	CASSSIDSQETQYF	TGCGCCAGCAGCTCCATCGACTCCCAAGAGACCCAGTACTTC
TRBV4-3	few	-	TRBJ1-4	CASSPDESTNEKLFF	TGCGCCAGCAGCCCGGACGAGTCAACTAATGAAAAACTGTTTTTT
TRBV9	-	-	TRBJ1-3	CASTPGLSGNTIYF	TGTGCCAGCACCCCGGGCCTCTCTGGAAACACCATATATTTT
TRBV4-1	-	-	TRBJ2-1	CASSQVVLDEQFF	TGCGCCAGCAGCCAAGTTGTGCTGGATGAGCAGTTCTTC
TRBV7-9	few	-	TRBJ2-7	CASSWGLGTYEQYF	TGTGCCAGCAGCTGGGGACTCGGAACCTACGAGCAGTACTTC
TRBV28	few	-	TRBJ1-1	CASSYATTNLDSEAFF	TGTGCCAGCAGTTACGCGACAACCAACCTGGACAGTGAAGCTTTCTTT
TRBV4-2	many	TRBD2	TRBJ2-2	CASRPGTSAETLFF	TGTGCCAGCAGACCTGGGACTAGCGCGGAGACACTGTTTTTT
TRBV7-2	-	TRBD1	TRBJ2-2	CASSLAGGTYTGELFF	TGTGCCAGCAGCTTAGCAGGGGGCACGTACACCGGGGAGCTGTTTTTT
TRBV6-2/TRBV6-3	-	-	TRBJ2-1	CASSYGASGVYNEQFF	TGTGCCAGCAGTTACGGGGCTAGTGGGGTCTACAATGAGCAGTTCTTC
TRBV2	-	TRBD1	TRBJ2-3	CATPGQGADTQYF	TGTGCCACCCCGGGACAGGGGGCCGATACGCAGTATTTT
TRBV15	-	TRBD1	TRBJ2-5	CATSDPSGTAQETQYF	TGTGCCACCAGCGACCCCTCCGGGACAGCCCAAGAGACCCAGTACTTC
TRBV2	few	TRBD2	TRBJ2-1	CASIGLAGSSSYNEQFF	TGTGCCAGCATAGGACTAGCGGGCTCTAGCTCCTACAATGAGCAGTTCTTC
TRBV28	once	-	TRBJ1-3	CASSLSGPSSGNTIYF	TGTGCCAGCAGTTTATCAGGCCCAAGCTCTGGAAACACCATATATTTT
TRBV4-1	few	TRBD2	TRBJ2-3	CASSSQGLAGADTQYF	TGCGCCAGCAGCTCACAAGGACTAGCGGGAGCAGATACGCAGTATTTT
TRBV20-1	many	-	TRBJ2-5	CSARVSAKTQYF	TGCAGTGCTAGGGTTAGCGCCAAGACCCAGTACTTC
TRBV15	few	-	TRBJ2-4	CATSGDTGKYF	TGTGCCACCAGCGGGGACACTGGAAAGTACTTC
TRBV7-6	-	-	TRBJ2-2	CASSIYNLANTGELFF	TGTGCCAGCAGCATCTACAACCTCGCGAACACCGGGGAGCTGTTTTTT
TRBV20-1	once	TRBD1	TRBJ2-7	CSARGGVAGGSKEQYF	TGCAGTGCTAGAGGCGGTGTCGCAGGGGGCTCTAAGGAGCAGTACTTC
TRBV28	-	-	TRBJ2-7	CASSFSGSWSYEQYF	TGTGCCAGCAGTTTTTCCGGGAGTTGGTCCTACGAGCAGTACTTC
TRBV12-3/TRBV12-4	few	TRBD2	TRBJ2-2	CASSLSGSGGELFF	TGTGCCAGCAGTTTAAGCGGGAGCGGTGGGGAGCTGTTTTTT
TRBV5-1	few	-	TRBJ1-1	CASSLGQTNTEAFF	TGCGCCAGCAGCTTGGGACAGACAAACACTGAAGCTTTCTTT
TRBV29-1	many	-	TRBJ2-7	CSVEDNVYEQYF	TGCAGCGTTGAAGATAACGTCTACGAGCAGTACTTC
TRBV5-1	-	-	TRBJ2-5	CASSEVRETQYF	TGCGCCAGCAGTGAGGTGAGGGAGACCCAGTACTTC
TRBV18	many	-	TRBJ1-1	CASSPGGLGSEAFF	TGTGCCAGCTCACCCGGGGGACTCGGTTCTGAAGCTTTCTTT
TRBV20-1	-	-	TRBJ2-5	CSAGGTSGQETQYF	TGCAGTGCGGGAGGGACAAGTGGGCAAGAGACCCAGTACTTC
TRBV5-5	many	TRBD1	TRBJ2-3	CASSLGGAADTQYF	TGTGCCAGCAGCTTAGGGGGCGCGGCAGATACGCAGTATTTT
TRBV6-1	few	-	TRBJ1-1	CASIGSRGEAFF	TGTGCCAGCATAGGATCTCGGGGGGAAGCTTTCTTT
TRBV15	few	-	TRBJ1-2	CATSRDLGDYGYTF	TGTGCCACCAGCAGAGACCTAGGGGATTATGGCTACACCTTC
TRBV20-1	few	TRBD2	TRBJ2-5	CSGSGESEETQYF	TGCAGTGGTAGCGGGGAGAGCGAAGAGACCCAGTACTTC
TRBV5-6	-	-	TRBJ1-1	CASSRTALNTEAFF	TGTGCCAGCAGCCGGACAGCCCTGAACACTGAAGCTTTCTTT
TRBV5-4	-	TRBD1	TRBJ2-1	CASSLRDSYNEQFF	TGTGCCAGCAGCTTGAGGGACAGTTACAATGAGCAGTTCTTC
TRBV5-1	-	TRBD1	TRBJ2-3	CASSFETGINTQYF	TGCGCCAGCAGCTTTGAGACAGGGATAAATACGCAGTATTTT
TRBV14	-	TRBD2	TRBJ2-1	CASSPLSGSNHIRGNGDTYNEQFF	TGTGCCAGCAGCCCCCTTAGCGGGAGCAACCACATACGGGGAAATGGGGATACATACAATGAGCAGTTCTTC